This entry lists 21 T cell receptor beta chains sequenced from one sample in a study of early T cells in non-severe SARS-CoV-2 infection. One entry per CDR3 protein, called by TCRdb with MiXCR from the 5' RACE reads. The table has approximately 42,000 distinct CDR3 sequences, around 7% seen once. Specimen: whole blood. These receptors came from an adult who was a healthcare worker with PCR-confirmed SARS-CoV-2 infection or an uninfected control (not recorded which).

This chain links TRBV5-5 with TRBJ2-5, with D tentatively TRBD2 (6 bases). Trimming took 4 bases from V and 2 from J, leaving 15 bases between them. The CDR3 totals 15 residues. Germline V gives CDR1 SGHKS, CDR2 YYEKEE (reference sequence). The CDR3 DNA follows: TGTGCCAGCAGCCCTGGGCCGGGACTGCAAGAGACCCAGTACTTC. Amino acids: CASSPGPGLQETQYF. Full variable domain (missing parts from reference TRBV5-5 and TRBJ2-5): DAGVTQSPTHLIKTRGQQVTLRCSPISGHKSVSWYQQVLGQGPQFIFQYYEKEERGRGNFPDRFSARQFPNYSSELNVNALLLGDSALYLCASSPGPGLQETQYFGPGTRLLVL.

This clonotype was seen more than once but under ten times. This rearrangement joins TRBV12-3 or TRBV12-4 to TRBJ1-1, with TRBD1 as a possible D gene (5 bases). This CDR3 has 15 residues. V was cut by 7 bases and J by 5 bases, with 20 bases left in between. The CDR3 is CASIPEDTGGTEAFF. CDR3 bases: TGTGCCAGCATCCCCGAGGACACCGGGGGGACTGAAGCTTTCTTT.

This clonotype was detected a few times. The chain has TRBV20-1 and TRBJ2-2; D is possibly TRBD2 (7 bases). CDR3 length: 15 residues. Between the trimmed V and J ends, which lost 3 bases and 4 bases, there was a span of 15 bases. Germline CDR1 is DFQATT and CDR2 is SNEGSKA (reference sequence). The CDR3 DNA reads TGCAGTGCTAGTCGAGGGGGGGCAGGCACCGGGGAGCTGTTTTTT. Protein sequence: CSASRGGAGTGELFF.

DNA for the CDR3: TGTGCCAGCAGCTTTCTAGCGGGGGGCTCGCATACGCAGTATTTT. It yields the protein CASSFLAGGSHTQYF. V and J are TRBV11-2 and TRBJ2-3, with 11 bases lining up with TRBD2. The trim removed 3 bases at V and 7 bases at J, leaving 6 bases unmatched. This CDR3 has 15 amino acids. CDR1 and CDR2 (germline): SGHAT, FQNNGV.

The V call is TRBV6-6, the J call TRBJ1-1, with 7 bases fitting TRBD1. V shed 7 bases and J 5 bases; nucleotides not matched to a gene: 1. CDR1 is MNHNY and CDR2 is SVGAGI in the germline V gene (reference sequence). The CDR3 has 11 residues. The CDR3 protein is CASKQGTEAFF. The CDR3 nucleotides are TGTGCCAGCAAACAGGGGACTGAAGCTTTCTTT.

The CDR3: CSASIGTAYEQYF. CDR3 in DNA: TGCAGTGCTAGCATCGGGACAGCCTACGAGCAGTACTTC. The chain employs TRBV20-1 and TRBJ2-7; the match to TRBD1 covers 7 bases. The CDR3 has 13 residues. V lost 3 bases and J lost 2; bases outside the gene matches: 4. The germline CDR1 and CDR2 sequences are DFQATT and SNEGSKA (reference sequence).

This clonotype is judged medium-sized (0.01 to 0.1%). The J gene is TRBJ2-7, the V gene TRBV7-6; no clear D. Trimming pared 1 base from V and 1 base from J, leaving 8 bases between. The germline V gene encodes CDR1 SGHVS and CDR2 FNYEAQ. The CDR3 runs to 14 residues. The CDR3 coding sequence is TGTGCCAGCAGCTTAGAGAAGGGATCCTACGAGCAGTACTTC. This translates into CASSLEKGSYEQYF.

The chain employs TRBV6-5 and TRBJ2-3; D remains ambiguous. Germline CDR1 and CDR2: MNHEY and SVGAGI. The V and J ends lost 8 bases and 2 bases respectively, with 17 bases between them. This CDR3 spans 15 amino acids. DNA of the CDR3: TGTGCCAGCGGCTACAGTGTTGGTGTCACAGATACGCAGTATTTT. Protein product: CASGYSVGVTDTQYF.

Ten or more counts support this clonotype. The rearrangement links TRBV7-2 to TRBJ2-7; unclear D gene. Germline loops: CDR1 SGHTA, CDR2 FQGNSA. The CDR3 consists of 14 residues. V dropped 4 bases and J dropped 3 bases, with 13 bases sitting between them. For the CDR3, the DNA is TGTGCCAGCAGCTCGACGAGGACCAGCTACGAGCAGTACTTC. As protein: CASSSTRTSYEQYF. Based on the CDR3 plus reference TRBV7-2 and TRBJ2-7, the full variable domain is GAGVSQSPSNKVTEKGKDVELRCDPISGHTALYWYRQSLGQGLEFLIYFQGNSAPDKSGLPSDRFSAERTGGSVSTLTIQRTQQEDSAVYLCASSSTRTSYEQYFGPGTRLTVT.

This clonotype was seen a handful of times. The CDR3 DNA is TGTGCCAGTAGTTCCTGGGACGTCCAGGTGGACACCATATATTTT. The encoded protein is CASSSWDVQVDTIYF. This chain joins TRBV19 and TRBJ1-3; D is possibly TRBD1 (5 bases). CDR1 LNHDA and CDR2 SQIVND come from the germline V gene (reference sequence). This CDR3 is 15 amino acids long. Trimming took 5 bases from V and 8 from J, leaving 19 bases between them. Full variable domain (outside the CDR3, taken from reference TRBV19 and TRBJ1-3): DGGITQSPKYLFRKEGQNVTLSCEQNLNHDAMYWYRQDPGQGLRLIYYSQIVNDFQKGDIAEGYSVSREKKESFPLTVTSAQKNPTAFYLCASSSWDVQVDTIYFGEGSWLTVV.

Many counts were recorded for this clonotype. This chain uses TRBV9 with TRBJ2-1, with D uncertain. Germline loops: CDR1 SGDLS, CDR2 YYNGEE. This CDR3 region has 14 residues. V was pared by 0 bases and J by 7 bases, with 11 bases between. The CDR3 spells CASSVAVGSNEQFF. CDR3 bases: TGTGCCAGCAGCGTAGCTGTGGGGTCGAATGAGCAGTTCTTC.

Many counts were recorded for this clonotype. The V gene is TRBV10-2, the J gene TRBJ2-1, with D possibly matching TRBD1 (5 bases). Germline V gene lookup returns CDR1 WSHSY and CDR2 SAAADI. The CDR3 totals 13 residues. Trimming left V 6 bases short and J 4 bases short, with 10 bases between. CDR3 bases: TGCGCCAGCAGGCGACAGCGATACAATGAGCAGTTCTTC. Translation: CASRRQRYNEQFF.

The chain joins TRBV7-8 to TRBJ2-1; the match to TRBD1 covers 11 bases. The J segment lost 9 bases and the V segment lost 5 bases, leaving 6 bases of the junction unmatched. The length of the CDR3 is 14 residues. Germline V gives CDR1 SGHVS, CDR2 FQNEAQ. The CDR3 protein is CASSLRTGGVEQFF. DNA for the CDR3: TGTGCCAGCAGCCTACGGACAGGGGGCGTTGAGCAGTTCTTC.

Only a few counts were recorded for this clonotype. The V and J genes are TRBV6-1 and TRBJ2-3; 7 bases map to TRBD2. The V segment lost 5 bases and the J segment 1 base; nucleotides outside the gene matches: 3. Per germline, CDR1 MNHNS and CDR2 SASEGT. The CDR3 runs to 14 residues. CDR3 nucleotide sequence: TGTGCCAGCAGTCGCGGGGGTCGCACAGATACGCAGTATTTT. Translating gives CASSRGGRTDTQYF.

The chain carries TRBV3-1 and TRBJ1-1; a possible D gene is TRBD1 (6 bases). This CDR3 is 15 amino acids long. V was trimmed by 4 bases and J by 5 bases, leaving 17 bases between them. Germline CDR1 and CDR2: LGHDT and YNNKEL (reference sequence). The CDR3, as DNA: TGTGCCAGCAGCCTCCAACCCCAGGGGAGGACTGAAGCTTTCTTT. Translation gives CASSLQPQGRTEAFF.

This chain joins TRBV29-1 and TRBJ1-1; 10 bases line up with TRBD1. The length of the CDR3 is 14 residues. Germline CDR1 reads SQVTM; CDR2 reads ANQGSEA. The junction had 3 bases not matched to a gene; V was cut back by 1 base and J by 4 bases. CDR3 DNA: TGCAGCGTTGAAGTGGGACAGGGGAGCACTGAAGCTTTCTTT. As protein: CSVEVGQGSTEAFF.

This clonotype came up many times. The J gene is TRBJ2-7, the V gene TRBV2, with 7 positions matching TRBD1. J lost 4 bases, V lost 7 bases, and 1 base had no gene match. The CDR3 runs to 11 residues. Germline V gene sequence: CDR1 SNHLY, CDR2 FYNNEI. The CDR3 bases are TGTGCCAGCACGGACAGGTACGAGCAGTACTTC. Translating it yields CASTDRYEQYF. The full variable domain, with the rest looked up from reference TRBV2 and TRBJ2-7, is EPEVTQTPSHQVTQMGQEVILRCVPISNHLYFYWYRQILGQKVEFLVSFYNNEISEKSEIFDDQFSVERPDGSNFTLKIRSTKLEDSAMYFCASTDRYEQYFGPGTRLTVT.

The table lists this clonotype with a few counts. CDR3 sequence: CASDDNEQFF. CDR3 coding DNA: TGTGCCAGCGACGACAATGAGCAGTTCTTC. The rearrangement links TRBV2 to TRBJ2-1; unclear D gene. Per germline, CDR1 SNHLY and CDR2 FYNNEI. CDR3 length: 10 residues. The ends were cut back, 8 bases at V and 5 bases at J, with 4 bases in the middle.

This clonotype occurred many times. V gene TRBV10-3 combines with J gene TRBJ2-2; D is undetermined. Germline V gene lookup returns CDR1 ENHRY and CDR2 SYGVKD. Trimming cost V 4 bases and J 6 bases, with 3 bases left between them. There are 11 residues in the CDR3. CDR3 DNA sequence: TGTGCCATCAGTGCCCCCGGGGAGCTGTTTTTT. The encoded protein is CAISAPGELFF.

The sample holds many counts of this clonotype. The genes are TRBV6-5 and TRBJ2-7; maybe TRBD2 (5 bases). This CDR3 contains 19 residues. Trimming took 0 bases from V and 4 from J, leaving 25 bases between them. Germline V CDR1 and CDR2: MNHEY, SVGAGI. CDR3 nucleotides: TGTGCCAGCAGTTACTCGAGTCTTAGGACGGGGTCGGTTGGTTACGAGCAGTACTTC. It codes for CASSYSSLRTGSVGYEQYF.

This clonotype has just a few counts. The chain recombines TRBV29-1 with TRBJ2-5; possibly TRBD2 for D (6 bases). The V end lost 3 bases, the J end lost 5 bases, and 10 bases lay between the germline ends. Germline V gene data show CDR1 as SQVTM and CDR2 as ANQGSEA. This CDR3 spans 12 amino acids. The CDR3 loop reads CSVEDGGETQYF. The CDR3 coding sequence is TGCAGCGTTGAGGATGGAGGGGAGACCCAGTACTTC. The variable domain in full, with the rest retrieved from reference TRBV29-1 and TRBJ2-5, is SAVISQKPSRDICQRGTSLTIQCQVDSQVTMMFWYRQQPGQSLTLIATANQGSEATYESGFVIDKFPISRPNLTFSTLTVSNMSPEDSSIYLCSVEDGGETQYFGPGTRLLVL.